The T cell receptor (beta chain) described here comes from a study of T cell responses to AZD1222 COVID-19 vaccine (dated by TCRdb to 2020 to 2023). For the study in its entirety: A total of about 230 trial participants underwent TCR sequencing, of whom roughly 210 received two doses of AZD1222 and 26 received two doses of the MenACWY control vaccine. Trial participants were enrolled by age into subgroups of 18-55, 56-69 and 70-plus years, and around 150, 29 and 61 TCR-sequenced participants, respectively, were included in these subgroups.

Details on this clone: Its antigen is unknown. No quality values exist for individual bases; no much larger clone is one base distant.

A distance of 5 bases separates the germline ends of V and J, which lose 1 base and 3 bases respectively. The germline V gene (reference sequence) yields SGHKS for CDR1 and YYEKEE for CDR2. There are 12 amino acids in the CDR3, from cysteine to phenylalanine inclusive. The entry retains the CDR3 DNA only, 36 bases that are in frame from base 1. The CDR3 regions of human TCRbeta chains were analyzed by immunosequencing. The paper's processing steps were these. TCRs in the repertoires were matched against a reference library of SARS-CoV-2-specific TCRs that had been generated with the MIRA antigen-specificity platform. Breadth was defined as the fraction of unique TCRs that were SARS-CoV-2-associated. Depth was defined as the fraction of total T cells that were SARS-CoV-2-associated. Using the MIRA data, each spike-specific TCR was mapped to the spike region that the TCR reacts to and placed in a CD4 or CD8 class. Log10-transformed breadth and depth values were compared by one-way ANOVA with Sidak's multiple comparisons tests. In TCRdb, the immuneACCESS table is reduced to in-frame sequences with V and J assigned. These tables do not hold every clone; where another copy was compared, an unresolved V gene accounts for under half, and the others remain unexplained. V, J and clone size derive from that table, while D and trimming were established from the DNA sequence. This sample holds roughly 180,000 clones; roughly nine tenths were observed only once. Over 1.5% of the sample is held by the ten biggest clonotypes.

The paper as a whole reports these results and caveats: The 56-69-year group was small, and its depth increase did not reach significance, likely because of low power. Because no samples from the day 14 peak response were available, repertoires could be characterized only after the peak T cell response. Nearly half of unique spike-specific TCRs reportedly recognized epitopes outside regions mutated in the B.1.351 and B.1.1.7 variants. After two AZD1222 doses, both the breadth and the depth of spike-specific TCRs were significantly higher than at day 0 and than in MenACWY recipients. Conclusions about previously exposed vaccinees are limited because only five to seven AZD1222 recipients were SARS-CoV-2 seropositive at baseline. Most participants were white British and females outnumbered males, and the authors suggested that clonal diversity may have been underestimated. Vaccine-associated CD4 TCRs spanned the whole spike protein, with dominant responses in regions 160-218 and 743-854.

The time point label, as the study defines it: about 28 days (+/-7) after the second vaccine dose. AZD1222 recipients with second doses at about 4 weeks or about 12 weeks were pooled, because spike-specific TCR depth and breadth did not differ between schedules. Vaccinee samples came from UK trials COV001 and COV002, including a single-blind randomized controlled phase 2/3 trial of AZD1222 (ChAdOx1 nCoV-19) in healthy adults. Trial participant PBMC samples were collected at day 0 and day 28 after the second dose for TCRbeta chain sequencing. The input for sequencing was peripheral blood, taken 28 days after the second AZD1222 dose. This clonotype originated in an adult who received the AZD1222 COVID-19 vaccine. The chain joins TRBV5-5 to TRBJ2-7, with an unclear D gene assignment. At the DNA level, the sequence is TGTGCCAGCAGCTTGAACGGCTACGAGCAGTACTTC. The encoded protein is CASSLNGYEQYF.